This entry lists 29 T cell receptor beta chains sequenced from one sample in a study of blood T cell repertoires in COVID-19. Clones were read by immunoSEQ multiplex PCR, and TCRdb kept only the in-frame ones, dropping some. The sample has 95,000 to 150,000 clones; roughly 91% are singletons. Sequenced sample: peripheral blood. These receptor sequences come from a human donor in a cohort sampled during active COVID-19.

The J gene is TRBJ2-7, the V gene TRBV5-1; D perhaps matches TRBD1 (5 bases). The V and J ends lost 0 bases and 3 bases respectively, with 19 bases between them. The CDR3 spans 17 residues. Germline CDR1 SGHRS, CDR2 YFSETQ. CDR3 coding DNA: TGCGCCAGCAGCTTGGTTAGGGGCGCCGGCACGAGCTACGAGCAGTACTTC. This codes for CASSLVRGAGTSYEQYF.

This clone showed up just once. The chain combines TRBV7-9 with TRBJ2-1, with 7 positions matching TRBD2. Germline V lookup: CDR1 SEHNR, CDR2 FQNEAQ (reference sequence). V shed 6 bases and J 9 bases; nucleotides not matched to a gene: 5. The CDR3 runs to 12 residues. CDR3 in amino acids: CASSSTSAEQFF. The DNA for the CDR3 is TGTGCCAGCAGTTCCACTAGCGCTGAGCAGTTCTTC. Complete variable domain (other parts from reference TRBV7-9 and TRBJ2-1): DTGVSQNPRHKITKRGQNVTFRCDPISEHNRLYWYRQTLGQGPEFLTYFQNEAQLEKSRLLSDRFSAERPKGSFSTLEIQRTEQGDSAMYLCASSSTSAEQFFGPGTRLTVL.

This clone has just a few counts. The V call is TRBV10-3, the J call TRBJ2-7; TRBD1 matches 10 bases. The CDR3 runs to 17 residues. The trim removed 3 bases at V and 5 bases at J, leaving 13 bases unmatched. The germline CDR1 and CDR2 sequences are ENHRY and SYGVKD. This chain's CDR3 is CAISDPPRDRGFNEQYF. CDR3 in DNA: TGTGCCATCAGTGATCCGCCCCGGGACAGGGGATTCAACGAGCAGTACTTC.

The chain joins TRBV15 to TRBJ1-1; D gene ambiguous. The ends were cut back, 1 base at V and 1 base at J, with 7 bases in the middle. CDR1 and CDR2 from the germline V gene are LNHNV and YYDKDF (reference sequence). CDR3 length: 14 residues. CDR3 amino acids: CATSRGGGNTEAFF. The CDR3 DNA is TGTGCCACCAGCAGAGGGGGAGGGAACACTGAAGCTTTCTTT.

The chain recombines TRBV12-3 or TRBV12-4 with TRBJ2-7, with D hard to call. This CDR3 is built from 12 residues. Trimming took 4 bases from V and 3 from J, leaving 7 bases between them. DNA of the CDR3: TGTGCCAGCAGTTCTTTCCGCTACGAGCAGTACTTC. This translates into CASSSFRYEQYF.

The rearrangement joins TRBV2 to TRBJ2-2; D might be TRBD2 (5 bases). Germline CDR1 is SNHLY and CDR2 is FYNNEI. This CDR3 region has 15 residues. Trimming cost V 3 bases and J 2 bases, with 10 bases left between them. In nucleotides, the CDR3 is TGTGCCAGCAGTGATCCCGACTACAACACCGGGGAGCTGTTTTTT. This encodes CASSDPDYNTGELFF. Full variable domain (outside the CDR3, taken from reference TRBV2 and TRBJ2-2): EPEVTQTPSHQVTQMGQEVILRCVPISNHLYFYWYRQILGQKVEFLVSFYNNEISEKSEIFDDQFSVERPDGSNFTLKIRSTKLEDSAMYFCASSDPDYNTGELFFGEGSRLTVL.

J is TRBJ1-5 and V is TRBV20-1; D perhaps matches TRBD1 (5 bases). Germline V gene lookup returns CDR1 DFQATT and CDR2 SNEGSKA (reference sequence). V shed 3 bases and J shed 1 base, with 16 bases lying between them. The CDR3 has 16 residues. The CDR3 DNA reads TGCAGTGCTAGTTTAGGGACTATTGGCAGCAATCAGCCCCAGCATTTT. It codes for CSASLGTIGSNQPQHF.

The CDR3 DNA follows: TGCGCCAGCAGCTTGGAATCCGTCCGGGCGGGTGAGCAGTTCTTC. Residues: CASSLESVRAGEQFF. The gene calls are TRBV5-1 and TRBJ2-1; possibly TRBD2 for D (5 bases). This CDR3 comprises 15 residues. Per the germline V gene, CDR1 is SGHRS and CDR2 is YFSETQ. V lost 0 bases and J lost 9, with 16 bases in between.

This CDR3 is CASSQGPLSFVSGANVLTF. CDR3 DNA sequence: TGCGCCAGCAGCCAAGGCCCTCTAAGCTTTGTGTCTGGGGCCAACGTCCTGACTTTC. This chain joins TRBV4-1 and TRBJ2-6; D remains unclear. The CDR3 sequence is 19 residues long. CDR1 and CDR2 from the germline V gene are MGHRA and YSYEKL. Deletions cut 1 base from V and 1 base from J, with 17 bases between.

The V gene is TRBV5-6, the J gene TRBJ1-4; TRBD1 aligns across 7 bases. V was clipped by 1 base and J by 6 bases; unmatched bases: 9. The CDR3 consists of 16 residues. Germline-derived CDR1 and CDR2 are SGHDT and YYEEEE. The CDR3 DNA reads TGTGCCAGCAGCTTGTTTGGAGGCAGGGGGGATGAAAAACTGTTTTTT. Its translation is CASSLFGGRGDEKLFF.

This chain joins TRBV29-1 and TRBJ1-1, with TRBD1 matching 7 bases. Per germline, CDR1 SQVTM and CDR2 ANQGSEA. The CDR3 is 12 amino acids. The V gene end was trimmed by 6 bases and the J gene end by 4 bases; junction bases not matched to a gene: 5. The CDR3 DNA reads TGCAGCGTCTATTCAGGGGGCACTGAAGCTTTCTTT. Amino acid sequence: CSVYSGGTEAFF. Full variable domain (missing parts from reference TRBV29-1 and TRBJ1-1): SAVISQKPSRDICQRGTSLTIQCQVDSQVTMMFWYRQQPGQSLTLIATANQGSEATYESGFVIDKFPISRPNLTFSTLTVSNMSPEDSSIYLCSVYSGGTEAFFGQGTRLTVV.

This clone was detected a few times. The chain has TRBV11-2 and TRBJ2-7; perhaps TRBD1 as D (5 bases). Germline V gene sequence: CDR1 SGHAT, CDR2 FQNNGV. CDR3 length: 13 residues. V lost 5 bases, J lost 2 bases, and 10 bases lay in between. CDR3 sequence: CASSRTSAYEQYF. The CDR3, as DNA: TGTGCCAGCAGCAGGACATCGGCCTACGAGCAGTACTTC.

The chain employs TRBV15 and TRBJ2-2; D remains ambiguous. Trimming removed 4 bases from V and 2 bases from J, with 14 bases in between. CDR3 size: 16 residues. The germline gives CDR1 LNHNV, CDR2 YYDKDF (reference sequence). This CDR3 reads CATSTPAGGNTGELFF. The CDR3 DNA is TGTGCCACCAGCACGCCTGCAGGTGGAAACACCGGGGAGCTGTTTTTT.

This chain uses TRBV5-1 with TRBJ2-1; 14 positions agree with TRBD2. Germline V gives CDR1 SGHRS, CDR2 YFSETQ. The junction had 3 bases not matched to a gene; V was cut back by 3 bases and J by 4 bases. The CDR3 extends over 16 amino acids. CDR3 DNA: TGCGCCAGCAGCTCCGGACTAGCGGGGGGTTACAATGAGCAGTTCTTC. Amino acid sequence: CASSSGLAGGYNEQFF. The full variable domain, with the rest looked up from reference TRBV5-1 and TRBJ2-1, is KAGVTQTPRYLIKTRGQQVTLSCSPISGHRSVSWYQQTPGQGLQFLFEYFSETQRNKGNFPGRFSGRQFSNSRSEMNVSTLELGDSALYLCASSSGLAGGYNEQFFGPGTRLTVL.

This chain joins TRBV11-2 and TRBJ2-1; possibly TRBD1 for D (6 bases). The CDR3 loop spans 16 amino acids. Looked up from germline, CDR1 is SGHAT and CDR2 is FQNNGV. V was shortened by 4 bases and J by 0 bases, with 13 bases between the two germline ends. The CDR3 DNA sequence: TGTGCCAGCAGCTGGGGGCAGCGCAGCTCCTACAATGAGCAGTTCTTC. This sequence encodes CASSWGQRSSYNEQFF.

The rearrangement joins TRBV18 to TRBJ2-6, with 7 positions matching TRBD1. The CDR3 extends over 15 amino acids. V lost 5 bases and J lost 1; bases outside the gene matches: 2. CDR1 is KGHSH and CDR2 is LQKENI in the germline V gene. As DNA, the CDR3 is TGTGCCAGCTCAATACAGGGGTCTGGGGCCAACGTCCTGACTTTC. As protein: CASSIQGSGANVLTF.

This chain joins TRBV3-1 (or the pseudogene TRBV3-2) and TRBJ2-5; 7 bases are a match to TRBD2. Germline-derived CDR1 and CDR2 are LGHDT and YNNKEL (reference sequence). V lost 0 bases and J lost 5; bases outside the gene matches: 6. The CDR3 is made up of 15 amino acids. The CDR3 reads CASSQERLAVETQYF. CDR3 bases: TGTGCCAGCAGCCAAGAACGGCTAGCGGTGGAGACCCAGTACTTC.

This clone came up once. This chain links TRBV7-2 with TRBJ2-7; 9 nucleotides match TRBD1. Looked up from germline, CDR1 is SGHTA and CDR2 is FQGNSA. V lost 5 bases, J lost 5 bases, and 7 bases stayed unmatched. CDR3 size: 14 residues. DNA of the CDR3: TGTGCCAGCAGCCCTTGGACAGGGGCGAACGAGCAGTACTTC. Translation: CASSPWTGANEQYF.

The gene calls are TRBV10-3 and TRBJ2-1; 7 bases are a match to TRBD2. Germline V gene data show CDR1 as ENHRY and CDR2 as SYGVKD. This CDR3 region has 16 residues. Trimming took 4 bases from V and 0 from J; bases not matched to a gene: 6. The CDR3 sequence: CAISAVGGSSYNEQFF. The CDR3 coding sequence is TGTGCCATCAGTGCGGTCGGGGGGAGCTCCTACAATGAGCAGTTCTTC.

The CDR3 bases are TGCGCCAGCAGCCAATCACGGGGTCTGAACACTGAAGCTTTCTTT. Its translation: CASSQSRGLNTEAFF. The V and J genes are TRBV4-1 and TRBJ1-1; D unclear. CDR1 MGHRA and CDR2 YSYEKL come from the germline V gene. The germline V and J ends were trimmed by 2 bases and 0 bases, with 10 bases remaining between them. This CDR3 contains 15 residues.

This clone was recorded only once. The J gene is TRBJ2-2, the V gene TRBV5-4; D is unresolved. With 2 bases removed from V and 8 bases from J, the gap between germline ends came to 10 bases. CDR3 length equals 13 residues. The germline gives CDR1 SGHNT, CDR2 YYREEE (reference sequence). CDR3 bases: TGTGCCAGCAGCTTAAGAGGAGCGGGGGAGCTGTTTTTT. It specifies CASSLRGAGELFF.

The chain recombines TRBV28 with TRBJ2-6; 9 bases are shared with TRBD1. V was clipped by 6 bases and J by 0 bases; unmatched bases: 9. Germline V gives CDR1 MDHEN, CDR2 SYDVKM. The CDR3 extends over 18 amino acids. Written as DNA, the CDR3 is TGTGCCAGCAGCGCTTTGGGACAGGGCCTCTCTGGGGCCAACGTCCTGACTTTC. Protein: CASSALGQGLSGANVLTF.

This chain connects TRBV2 to TRBJ2-1; TRBD2 might be the D (6 bases). Trimming took off 2 bases at V and 1 base at J, with 9 bases between the two ends. Germline CDR1 and CDR2: SNHLY and FYNNEI. The CDR3 consists of 15 residues. CDR3 residues: CASSERAGSYNEQFF. The CDR3 bases are TGTGCCAGCAGTGAACGGGCGGGGTCCTACAATGAGCAGTTCTTC.

The chain is built from TRBV11-2 and TRBJ2-7; D is perhaps TRBD1 (6 bases). This CDR3 contains 16 residues. CDR1 SGHAT and CDR2 FQNNGV come from the germline V gene. The V end was cut by 5 bases, the J end by 0 bases, with 17 bases between. CDR3 residues: CASSIVAGASSYEQYF. The CDR3 nucleotides are TGTGCCAGCAGCATCGTGGCAGGGGCAAGCTCCTACGAGCAGTACTTC.

This clone was seen once. CDR3 nucleotides: TGTGCCACCAGCAGAGATCTGGGGGACATTAGACTTAATGAGCAGTTCTTC. Amino acids: CATSRDLGDIRLNEQFF. The genes are TRBV15 and TRBJ2-1, with D possibly matching TRBD1 (6 bases). The CDR3 covers 17 residues. CDR1 and CDR2 (germline): LNHNV, YYDKDF (reference sequence). V lost 0 bases and J lost 7, with 19 bases in between.

V and J are TRBV27 and TRBJ2-1, with D hard to call. This CDR3 contains 12 residues. V was pared by 0 bases and J by 7 bases, with 4 bases between. Per the germline V gene, CDR1 is MNHEY and CDR2 is SMNVEV (reference sequence). The CDR3 spells CASSLSPNEQFF. CDR3 DNA: TGTGCCAGCAGTTTATCTCCAAATGAGCAGTTCTTC.

V and J are TRBV5-1 and TRBJ2-2; weak D call: TRBD2 (6 bases). Germline-derived CDR1 and CDR2 are SGHRS and YFSETQ. Deletions cut 3 bases from V and 6 bases from J, with 18 bases between. The length of the CDR3 is 16 residues. The CDR3 DNA follows: TGCGCCAGCAGCTCAAGGGCGGCGGGACCTCCCGGGGAGCTGTTTTTT. Its translation: CASSSRAAGPPGELFF.

V gene TRBV29-1 combines with J gene TRBJ2-7; maybe TRBD1 (5 bases). The germline gives CDR1 SQVTM, CDR2 ANQGSEA. This CDR3 comprises 12 residues. Trimming removed 3 bases from V and 0 bases from J, with 6 bases in between. CDR3 DNA sequence: TGCAGCGTTGATCAGGGCTCCTACGAGCAGTACTTC. The encoded protein is CSVDQGSYEQYF.

This chain joins TRBV19 and TRBJ2-2; D is possibly TRBD2 (6 bases). V was trimmed by 10 bases and J by 4 bases, leaving 19 bases between them. Germline CDR1 is LNHDA and CDR2 is SQIVND (reference sequence). The CDR3 is made up of 15 amino acids. DNA of the CDR3: TGTGCCACAGAGGTTGCGGGATTGGGCACCGGGGAGCTGTTTTTT. Its protein product is CATEVAGLGTGELFF.